These 10 T cell receptor beta chains share one sample of origin, sequenced in a study of CD4 T cells in relation to SARS-CoV-2 and coronaviruses. Antigen specificity for these receptors is unknown. The assay was immunoSEQ multiplex PCR, and TCRdb's table has in-frame clones only and misses some. Altogether about 36,000 clones are present, about 80% being singletons, with the ten largest covering over 5%. Sequences were obtained from naive CD4+ T cells from PBMCs, cultured in vitro. Sample subset: naive CD4+ T cells isolated by negative enrichment. The receptors originated from an adult with COVID-19.

A remark on this clone: Since the CDR3 does not end with the conserved phenylalanine or tryptophan, this likely comes from a read error. Because the CDR3's place on the DNA is in doubt, the DNA is left out and the CDR3 is given as listed by TCRdb. The rearrangement joins TRBV28 to TRBJ2-3; the DNA was not used to check the table's D call, TRBD2. The CDR3 is made up of 12 amino acids, end residues included. Germline CDR1 reads MDHEN; CDR2 reads SYDVKM. The CDR3 loop reads CASSSLTSGSSI.

The V and J genes are TRBV20-1 and TRBJ2-1, with D maybe TRBD1 (5 bases). Germline V gene lookup returns CDR1 DFQATT and CDR2 SNEGSKA (reference sequence). V lost 3 bases and J 0 bases, leaving 12 bases between the germline ends. This CDR3 has 15 residues. CDR3 in DNA: TGCAGTGCTAGTTCTCCAGACAGCTCCTACAATGAGCAGTTCTTC. Residues: CSASSPDSSYNEQFF.

DNA for the CDR3: TGTGCCACTGCTACAGGAAACTCTGGAAACACCATATATTTT. This encodes CATATGNSGNTIYF. The V and J genes are TRBV15 and TRBJ1-3; a possible D gene is TRBD1 (5 bases). The CDR3 is 14 amino acids. V dropped 9 bases and J dropped 0 bases, with 12 bases sitting between them. Germline V CDR1 and CDR2: LNHNV, YYDKDF (reference sequence).

The rearrangement uses TRBV28 and TRBJ1-2; 8 positions agree with TRBD1. CDR3 length: 14 amino acids. V lost 9 bases to trimming and J lost 2 bases; unmatched junction nucleotides: 8. Germline V lookup: CDR1 MDHEN, CDR2 SYDVKM. For the CDR3, the DNA is TGTGCCAGTAAGACAGGGGTTGGCAACTATGGCTACACCTTC. Protein product: CASKTGVGNYGYTF.

This chain links TRBV5-4 with TRBJ2-1, with no clear D. V was shortened by 5 bases and J by 4 bases, with 16 bases between the two germline ends. The CDR3 runs to 15 residues. CDR1 and CDR2 from the germline V gene are SGHNT and YYREEE (reference sequence). In nucleotides, the CDR3 is TGTGCCAGCAGATCCGAACACACCCTTTACAATGAGCAGTTCTTC. It is translated as CASRSEHTLYNEQFF.

Written as DNA, the CDR3 is TGTGCCAGCAGTGCCTCCGGGACACCGACCTACGAGCAGTACTTC. Translation: CASSASGTPTYEQYF. This chain links TRBV28 with TRBJ2-7; D might be TRBD1 (6 bases). CDR3 length: 15 amino acids. The germline V gene has CDR1 MDHEN and CDR2 SYDVKM. Trimming left V 5 bases short and J 2 bases short, with 16 bases between.

There are a few counts of this clone. The J gene is TRBJ2-1, the V gene TRBV5-4, with TRBD2 matching 8 bases. The V and J ends lost 2 bases and 3 bases, in that order; junction bases with no gene match: 4. This CDR3 has 15 amino acids. Germline values: CDR1 SGHNT, CDR2 YYREEE (reference sequence). CDR3 coding DNA: TGTGCCAGCAGCTTCGGGCTAGCGGGCTACAATGAGCAGTTCTTC. It specifies CASSFGLAGYNEQFF.

The chain recombines TRBV7-9 with TRBJ2-2; possibly TRBD1 or TRBD2 for D (6 bases each). The ends were cut back, 6 bases at V and 2 bases at J, with 16 bases in the middle. The V gene's germline CDR1 is SEHNR and CDR2 FQNEAQ (reference sequence). This CDR3 has 16 residues. This chain's CDR3 is CASRPKGGVNTGELFF. CDR3 nucleotides: TGTGCCAGCAGACCTAAGGGGGGAGTAAACACCGGGGAGCTGTTTTTT.

V usage is TRBV24-1 and J usage is TRBJ2-3; D remains unclear. CDR3 length: 14 amino acids. With 7 bases removed from V and 0 bases from J, the gap between germline ends came to 10 bases. CDR1 is KGHDR and CDR2 is SFDVKD in the germline V gene. CDR3 in amino acids: CATSPVGSTDTQYF. CDR3 nucleotides: TGTGCCACCAGCCCTGTGGGAAGCACAGATACGCAGTATTTT.

This clone appeared once. The rearrangement uses TRBV5-1 and TRBJ2-2; 12 bases are a match to TRBD2. V shed 4 bases, J shed 3 bases, and the junction held 4 bases outside the gene matches. The CDR3 totals 16 residues. Germline V lookup: CDR1 SGHRS, CDR2 YFSETQ. The CDR3 region has the DNA TGCGCCAGCAGCCCCCGACTAGCGGGAGACACCGGGGAGCTGTTTTTT. It yields the protein CASSPRLAGDTGELFF.